A selection of T cell receptor beta chains follows, all from one sample in a study of Ad26.COV2.S vaccination and SARS-CoV-2 variants. Repertoires were generated with immunoSEQ multiplex PCR, while TCRdb's copy carries only in-frame clones and drops some. The data hold 200,000 to 300,000 clones, with approximately 87% observed a single time. The specimen comprised peripheral blood, sampled in a trial of Ad26.COV2.S vaccine versus placebo. The receptor source for this set is a person aged 18-60 years who received the Ad26.COV2.S COVID-19 vaccine or a placebo. CDR3s include the opening cysteine and the closing phenylalanine or tryptophan. A D gene is named only where the DNA matches it firmly. A row's size may be missing; if present it is once, few, many or a size class.

clone_size: few
d_call: -
j_call: TRBJ1-2
v_call: TRBV3-1/TRBV3-2
cdr3_aa: CASSSIEHPGRINYGYTF
cdr3_nt: TGTGCCAGCAGCTCTATAGAACACCCGGGACGGATTAACTATGGCTACACCTTC

clone_size: -
d_call: -
j_call: TRBJ1-2
v_call: TRBV5-1
cdr3_aa: CASSPGTSSNYGYTF
cdr3_nt: TGCGCCAGCAGCCCGGGGACGTCCTCTAACTATGGCTACACCTTC

clone_size: -
d_call: -
j_call: TRBJ1-1
v_call: TRBV10-1
cdr3_aa: CASRRTENTEAFF
cdr3_nt: TGCGCCAGCAGGCGGACAGAGAACACTGAAGCTTTCTTT

clone_size: -
d_call: TRBD1
j_call: TRBJ2-7
v_call: TRBV9
cdr3_aa: CASSTGTGTMQQYF
cdr3_nt: TGTGCCAGCAGCACTGGGACAGGGACGATGCAGCAGTACTTC

clone_size: -
d_call: -
j_call: TRBJ2-1
v_call: TRBV9
cdr3_aa: CASSVALAQYNEQFF
cdr3_nt: TGTGCCAGCAGCGTAGCGCTAGCGCAGTACAATGAGCAGTTCTTC

clone_size: -
d_call: TRBD2
j_call: TRBJ2-4
v_call: TRBV6-5
cdr3_aa: CASRIGTSGSGIQYF
cdr3_nt: TGTGCCAGCAGGATCGGGACTAGCGGGAGTGGCATTCAGTACTTC

clone_size: -
d_call: TRBD2
j_call: TRBJ2-3
v_call: TRBV28
cdr3_aa: CASSPGGLATDTQYF
cdr3_nt: TGTGCCAGCAGTCCCGGGGGACTAGCAACAGATACGCAGTATTTT

clone_size: once
d_call: -
j_call: TRBJ1-2
v_call: TRBV5-1
cdr3_aa: CASSGPGGSDGYTF
cdr3_nt: TGCGCCAGCAGCGGGCCCGGGGGGTCGGATGGCTACACCTTC

clone_size: -
d_call: -
j_call: TRBJ2-1
v_call: TRBV2
cdr3_aa: CASSGVGGVNEQFF
cdr3_nt: TGTGCCAGCAGTGGAGTAGGAGGGGTCAATGAGCAGTTCTTC

clone_size: once
d_call: TRBD1
j_call: TRBJ2-1
v_call: TRBV9
cdr3_aa: CASSVPPFGQGINEQFF
cdr3_nt: TGTGCCAGCAGCGTACCTCCTTTTGGACAGGGAATAAATGAGCAGTTCTTC

clone_size: once
d_call: -
j_call: TRBJ1-2
v_call: TRBV19
cdr3_aa: CASSTLGAGSYGYTF
cdr3_nt: TGTGCCAGTAGTACCTTGGGAGCAGGGTCCTATGGCTACACCTTC

clone_size: -
d_call: -
j_call: TRBJ1-1
v_call: TRBV30
cdr3_aa: CAWSVIFPTEAFF
cdr3_nt: TGTGCCTGGAGTGTAATTTTCCCCACTGAAGCTTTCTTT

clone_size: -
d_call: -
j_call: TRBJ1-4
v_call: TRBV7-9
cdr3_aa: CASSSAGYNEKLFF
cdr3_nt: TGTGCCAGCAGCTCGGCCGGCTATAATGAAAAACTGTTTTTT

clone_size: -
d_call: -
j_call: TRBJ2-7
v_call: TRBV3-1/TRBV3-2
cdr3_aa: CASSQELAQIGEQYF
cdr3_nt: TGTGCCAGCAGCCAAGAGCTAGCGCAAATCGGCGAGCAGTACTTC

clone_size: -
d_call: -
j_call: TRBJ1-6
v_call: TRBV5-8
cdr3_aa: CASSPGVRQGPLHF
cdr3_nt: TGTGCCAGCAGCCCCGGAGTGCGTCAGGGACCCCTCCACTTT

clone_size: -
d_call: -
j_call: TRBJ2-3
v_call: TRBV3-1/TRBV3-2
cdr3_aa: CASSLGRRTDTQYF
cdr3_nt: TGTGCCAGCAGCCTGGGGAGAAGAACAGATACGCAGTATTTT

clone_size: -
d_call: -
j_call: TRBJ1-3
v_call: TRBV14
cdr3_aa: CASSQGSSGNTIYF
cdr3_nt: TGTGCCAGCAGCCAGGGGAGCTCTGGAAACACCATATATTTT

clone_size: -
d_call: -
j_call: TRBJ1-6
v_call: TRBV5-6
cdr3_aa: CASRPGHTNSPLHF
cdr3_nt: TGTGCCAGCAGACCGGGACACACAAATTCACCCCTCCACTTT

clone_size: -
d_call: TRBD1
j_call: TRBJ2-7
v_call: TRBV4-1
cdr3_aa: CASSKGTGQTYEQYF
cdr3_nt: TGCGCCAGCAGCAAAGGGACAGGGCAAACCTACGAGCAGTACTTC

clone_size: many
d_call: -
j_call: TRBJ1-1
v_call: TRBV18
cdr3_aa: CASSLGGDTEAFF
cdr3_nt: TGTGCCAGCTCACTGGGAGGGGACACTGAAGCTTTCTTT

clone_size: -
d_call: TRBD2
j_call: TRBJ2-1
v_call: TRBV28
cdr3_aa: CASSLRLAGVLNEQFF
cdr3_nt: TGTGCCAGCAGTCTCCGGTTAGCGGGGGTTCTCAATGAGCAGTTCTTC

clone_size: -
d_call: TRBD1
j_call: TRBJ2-7
v_call: TRBV15
cdr3_aa: CATSKRTGTGYPYEQYF
cdr3_nt: TGTGCCACCAGCAAAAGAACGGGGACAGGGTACCCCTACGAGCAGTACTTC

clone_size: -
d_call: TRBD1
j_call: TRBJ2-5
v_call: TRBV7-9
cdr3_aa: CASSLDGTKGATSGETQYF
cdr3_nt: TGTGCCAGCAGCTTAGATGGCACTAAGGGGGCCACAAGTGGGGAGACCCAGTACTTC

clone_size: -
d_call: -
j_call: TRBJ2-7
v_call: TRBV19
cdr3_aa: CASSIAGVPAGEQYF
cdr3_nt: TGTGCCAGTAGTATAGCCGGCGTCCCAGCCGGGGAGCAGTACTTC

clone_size: -
d_call: -
j_call: TRBJ2-2
v_call: TRBV25-1
cdr3_aa: CASSVGTGELFF
cdr3_nt: TGTGCCAGCAGTGTAGGGACCGGGGAGCTGTTTTTT

clone_size: -
d_call: -
j_call: TRBJ2-2
v_call: TRBV7-9
cdr3_aa: CASSLARSQDTGELFF
cdr3_nt: TGTGCCAGCAGCTTAGCGCGGTCCCAGGACACCGGGGAGCTGTTTTTT

clone_size: -
d_call: -
j_call: TRBJ1-2
v_call: TRBV5-6
cdr3_aa: CASSQLTGNYGYTF
cdr3_nt: TGTGCCAGCAGCCAGCTAACAGGGAACTATGGCTACACCTTC

clone_size: -
d_call: -
j_call: TRBJ1-4
v_call: TRBV7-9
cdr3_aa: CASSPGTWNEKLFF
cdr3_nt: TGTGCCAGCAGCCCAGGGACGTGGAATGAAAAACTGTTTTTT